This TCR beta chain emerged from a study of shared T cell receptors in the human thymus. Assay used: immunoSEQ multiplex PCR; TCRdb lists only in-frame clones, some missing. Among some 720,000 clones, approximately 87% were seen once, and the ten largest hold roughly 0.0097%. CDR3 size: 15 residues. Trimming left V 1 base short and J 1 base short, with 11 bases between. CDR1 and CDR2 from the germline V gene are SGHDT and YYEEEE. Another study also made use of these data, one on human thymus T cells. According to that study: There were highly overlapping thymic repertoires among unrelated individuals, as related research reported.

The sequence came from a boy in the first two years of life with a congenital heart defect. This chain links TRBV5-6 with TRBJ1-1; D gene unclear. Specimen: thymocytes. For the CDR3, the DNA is TGTGCCAGCAGCTTGTCTGTTGCCGGGAACACTGAAGCTTTCTTT. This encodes CASSLSVAGNTEAFF.